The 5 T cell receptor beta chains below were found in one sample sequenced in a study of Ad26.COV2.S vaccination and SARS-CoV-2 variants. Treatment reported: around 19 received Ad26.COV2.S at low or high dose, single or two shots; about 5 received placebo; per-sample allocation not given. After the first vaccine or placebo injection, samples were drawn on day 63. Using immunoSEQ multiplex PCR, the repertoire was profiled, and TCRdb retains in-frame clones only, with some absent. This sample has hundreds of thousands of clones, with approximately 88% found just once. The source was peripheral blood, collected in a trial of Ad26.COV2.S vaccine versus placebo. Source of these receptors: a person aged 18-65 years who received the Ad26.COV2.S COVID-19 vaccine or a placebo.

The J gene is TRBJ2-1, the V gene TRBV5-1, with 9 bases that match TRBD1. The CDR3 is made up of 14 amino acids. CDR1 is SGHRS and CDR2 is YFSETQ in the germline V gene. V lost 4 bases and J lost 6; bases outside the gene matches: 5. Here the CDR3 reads CASSTGTGSNEQFF. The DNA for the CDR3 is TGCGCCAGCAGCACCGGGACAGGGTCCAATGAGCAGTTCTTC. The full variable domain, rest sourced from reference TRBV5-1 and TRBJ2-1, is KAGVTQTPRYLIKTRGQQVTLSCSPISGHRSVSWYQQTPGQGLQFLFEYFSETQRNKGNFPGRFSGRQFSNSRSEMNVSTLELGDSALYLCASSTGTGSNEQFFGPGTRLTVL.

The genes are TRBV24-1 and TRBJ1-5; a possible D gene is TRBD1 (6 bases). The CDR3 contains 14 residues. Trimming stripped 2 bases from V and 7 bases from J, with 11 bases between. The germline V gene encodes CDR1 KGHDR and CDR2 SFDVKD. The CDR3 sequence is CATSDSRTVQPQHF. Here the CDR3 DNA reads TGTGCCACCAGTGATTCGCGGACAGTGCAGCCCCAGCATTTT.

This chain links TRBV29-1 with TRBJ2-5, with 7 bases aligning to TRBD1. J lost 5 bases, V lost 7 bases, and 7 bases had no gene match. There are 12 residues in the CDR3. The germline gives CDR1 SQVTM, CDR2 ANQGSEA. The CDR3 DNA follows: TGCAGCGATAGGGGGCCGGGGGAGACCCAGTACTTC. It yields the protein CSDRGPGETQYF.

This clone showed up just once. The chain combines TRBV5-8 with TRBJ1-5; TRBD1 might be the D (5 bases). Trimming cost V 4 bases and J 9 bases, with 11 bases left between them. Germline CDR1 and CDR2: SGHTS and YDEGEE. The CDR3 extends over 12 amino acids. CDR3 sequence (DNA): TGTGCCAGCAGCCGCGGGACTCTGCCCCAGCATTTT. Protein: CASSRGTLPQHF.

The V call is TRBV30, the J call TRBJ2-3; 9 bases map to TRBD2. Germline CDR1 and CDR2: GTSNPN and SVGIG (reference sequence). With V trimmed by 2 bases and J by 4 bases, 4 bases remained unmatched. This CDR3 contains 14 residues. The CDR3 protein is CAWSNAGGPDTQYF. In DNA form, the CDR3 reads TGTGCCTGGAGTAATGCGGGGGGGCCAGATACGCAGTATTTT.